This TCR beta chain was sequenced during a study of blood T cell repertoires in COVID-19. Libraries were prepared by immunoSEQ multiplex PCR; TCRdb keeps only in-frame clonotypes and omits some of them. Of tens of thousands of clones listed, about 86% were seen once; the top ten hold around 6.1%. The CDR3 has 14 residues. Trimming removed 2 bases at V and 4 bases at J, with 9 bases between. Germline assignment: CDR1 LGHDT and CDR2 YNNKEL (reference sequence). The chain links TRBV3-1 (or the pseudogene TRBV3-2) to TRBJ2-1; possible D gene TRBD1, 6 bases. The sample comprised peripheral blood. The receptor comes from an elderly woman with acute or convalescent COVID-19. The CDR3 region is CASSQRGTYNEQFF. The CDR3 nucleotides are TGTGCCAGCAGCCAAAGGGGGACATACAATGAGCAGTTCTTC.